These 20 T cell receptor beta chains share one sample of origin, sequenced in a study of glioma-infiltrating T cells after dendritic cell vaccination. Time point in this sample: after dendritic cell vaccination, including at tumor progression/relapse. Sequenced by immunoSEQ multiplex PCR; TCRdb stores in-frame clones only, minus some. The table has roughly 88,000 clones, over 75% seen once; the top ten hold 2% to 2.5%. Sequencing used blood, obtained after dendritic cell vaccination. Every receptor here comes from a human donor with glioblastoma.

CDR3: CASSLQGIGANVLTF. CDR3 DNA: TGCGCCAGCAGCTTGCAGGGTATAGGGGCCAACGTCCTGACTTTC. V usage is TRBV5-1 and J usage is TRBJ2-6; possible D gene TRBD1, 5 bases. V lost 1 base, J lost 4 bases, and 9 bases lay in between. The CDR3 runs to 15 residues. The germline V gene encodes CDR1 SGHRS and CDR2 YFSETQ.

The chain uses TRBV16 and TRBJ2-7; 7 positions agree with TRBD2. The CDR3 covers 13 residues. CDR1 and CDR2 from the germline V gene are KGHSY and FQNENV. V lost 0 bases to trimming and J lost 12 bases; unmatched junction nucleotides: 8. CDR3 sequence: CASSQSSSGASYV. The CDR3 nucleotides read TGTGCCAGCAGCCAATCATCCAGCGGGGCCTCGTACGTC.

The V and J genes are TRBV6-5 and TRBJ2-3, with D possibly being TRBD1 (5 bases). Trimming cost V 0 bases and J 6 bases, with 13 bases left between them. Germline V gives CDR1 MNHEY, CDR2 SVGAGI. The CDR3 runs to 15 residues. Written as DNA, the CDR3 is TGTGCCAGCAGTTACTCAGGGCAGGGTTGGGATACGCAGTATTTT. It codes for CASSYSGQGWDTQYF.

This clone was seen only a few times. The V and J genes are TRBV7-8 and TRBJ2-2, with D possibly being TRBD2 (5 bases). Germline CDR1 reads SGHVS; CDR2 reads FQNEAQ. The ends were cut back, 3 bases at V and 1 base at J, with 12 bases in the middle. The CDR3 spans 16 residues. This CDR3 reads CASSLLYTRNTGELFF. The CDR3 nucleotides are TGTGCCAGCAGCTTGCTTTACACTAGGAACACCGGGGAGCTGTTTTTT.

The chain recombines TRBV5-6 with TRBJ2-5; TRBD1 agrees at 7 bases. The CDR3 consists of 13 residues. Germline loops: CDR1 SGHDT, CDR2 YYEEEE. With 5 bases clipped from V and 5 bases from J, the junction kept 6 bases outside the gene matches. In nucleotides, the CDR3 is TGTGCCAGCAGACAAGGGGGCGCTGAGACCCAGTACTTC. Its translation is CASRQGGAETQYF.

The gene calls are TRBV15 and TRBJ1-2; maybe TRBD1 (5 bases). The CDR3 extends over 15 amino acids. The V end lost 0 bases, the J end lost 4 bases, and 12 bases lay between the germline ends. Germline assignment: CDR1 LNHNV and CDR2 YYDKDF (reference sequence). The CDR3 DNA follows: TGTGCCACCAGCAGAGATTATGGGGGGATCTATGGCTACACCTTC. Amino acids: CATSRDYGGIYGYTF. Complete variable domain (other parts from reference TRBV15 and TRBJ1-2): DAMVIQNPRYQVTQFGKPVTLSCSQTLNHNVMYWYQQKSSQAPKLLFHYYDKDFNNEADTPDNFQSRRPNTSFCFLDIRSPGLGDTAMYLCATSRDYGGIYGYTFGSGTRLTVV.

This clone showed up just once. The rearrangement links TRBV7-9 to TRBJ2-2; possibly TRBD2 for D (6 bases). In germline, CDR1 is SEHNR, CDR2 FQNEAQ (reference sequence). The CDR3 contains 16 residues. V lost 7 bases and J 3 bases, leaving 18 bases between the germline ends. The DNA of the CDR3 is TGTGCCAGCACCAAGAAAATCTGGGGGGACACCGGGGAGCTGTTTTTT. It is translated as CASTKKIWGDTGELFF.

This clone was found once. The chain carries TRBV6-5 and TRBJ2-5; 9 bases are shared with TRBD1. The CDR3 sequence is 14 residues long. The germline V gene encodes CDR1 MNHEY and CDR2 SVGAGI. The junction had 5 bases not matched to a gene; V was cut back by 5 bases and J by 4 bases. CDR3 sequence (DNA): TGTGCCAGCAGTCCAACGGGACAGGGAGAGACCCAGTACTTC. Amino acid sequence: CASSPTGQGETQYF.

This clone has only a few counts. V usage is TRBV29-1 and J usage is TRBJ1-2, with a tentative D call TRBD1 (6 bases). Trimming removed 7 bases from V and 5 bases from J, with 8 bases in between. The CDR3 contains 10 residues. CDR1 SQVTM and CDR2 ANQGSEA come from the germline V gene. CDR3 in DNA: TGCAGCGCCGGACAGTATGGCTACACCTTC. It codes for CSAGQYGYTF.

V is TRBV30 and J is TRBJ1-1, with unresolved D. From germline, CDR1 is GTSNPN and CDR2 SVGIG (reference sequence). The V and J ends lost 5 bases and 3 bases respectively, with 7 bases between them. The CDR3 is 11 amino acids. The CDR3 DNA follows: TGTGCCTGGGAGCGGCACACTGAAGCTTTCTTT. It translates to CAWERHTEAFF.

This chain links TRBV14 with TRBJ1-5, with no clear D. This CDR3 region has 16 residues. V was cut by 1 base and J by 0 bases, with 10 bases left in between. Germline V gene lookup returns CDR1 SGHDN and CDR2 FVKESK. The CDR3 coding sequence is TGTGCCAGCAGCCAAGCGAGGGTGGATAGCAATCAGCCCCAGCATTTT. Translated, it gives CASSQARVDSNQPQHF. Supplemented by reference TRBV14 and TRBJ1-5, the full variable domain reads EAGVTQFPSHSVIEKGQTVTLRCDPISGHDNLYWYRRVMGKEIKFLLHFVKESKQDESGMPNNRFLAERTGGTYSTLKVQPAELEDSGVYFCASSQARVDSNQPQHFGDGTRLSIL.

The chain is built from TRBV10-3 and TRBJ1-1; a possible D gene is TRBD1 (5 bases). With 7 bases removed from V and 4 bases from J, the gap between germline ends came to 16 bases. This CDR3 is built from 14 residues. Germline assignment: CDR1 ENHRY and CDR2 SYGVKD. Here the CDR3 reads CAINRLGQGTEAFF. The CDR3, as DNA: TGTGCCATCAATAGGTTGGGGCAGGGCACTGAAGCTTTCTTT.

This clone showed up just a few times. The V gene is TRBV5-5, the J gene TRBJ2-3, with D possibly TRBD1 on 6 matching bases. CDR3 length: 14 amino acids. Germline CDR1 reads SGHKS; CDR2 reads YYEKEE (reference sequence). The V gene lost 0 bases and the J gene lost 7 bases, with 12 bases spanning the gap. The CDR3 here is CASSLETQGYTQYF. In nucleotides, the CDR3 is TGTGCCAGCAGCTTGGAGACCCAGGGGTATACGCAGTATTTT.

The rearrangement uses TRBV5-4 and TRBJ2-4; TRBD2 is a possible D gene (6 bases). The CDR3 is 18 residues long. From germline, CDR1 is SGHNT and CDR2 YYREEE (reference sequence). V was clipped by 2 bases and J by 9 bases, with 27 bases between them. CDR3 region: CASSFLSGTGEAKGIQYF. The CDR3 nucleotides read TGTGCCAGCAGCTTCTTATCCGGGACGGGGGAGGCAAAGGGCATTCAGTACTTC.

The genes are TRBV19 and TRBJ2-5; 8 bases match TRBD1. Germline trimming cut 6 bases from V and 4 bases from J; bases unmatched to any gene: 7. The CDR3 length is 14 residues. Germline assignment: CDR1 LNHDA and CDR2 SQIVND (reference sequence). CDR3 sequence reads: CASRPGGLGETQYF. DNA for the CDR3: TGTGCCAGTAGACCAGGGGGCCTAGGAGAGACCCAGTACTTC.

The CDR3 here is CASSYRGGSNYEQYV. For the CDR3, the DNA is TGTGCCAGCAGTTACAGGGGAGGAAGCAACTACGAGCAGTACGTC. V and J are TRBV6-6 and TRBJ2-7, with a tentative D call TRBD2 (6 bases). CDR1 and CDR2 from the germline V gene are MNHNY and SVGAGI (reference sequence). The CDR3 runs to 15 residues. V lost 2 bases and J lost 3, with 14 bases in between.

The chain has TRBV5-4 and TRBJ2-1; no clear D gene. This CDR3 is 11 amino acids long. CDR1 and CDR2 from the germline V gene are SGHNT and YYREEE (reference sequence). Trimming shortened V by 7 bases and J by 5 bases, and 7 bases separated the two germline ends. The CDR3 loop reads CASFSDNEQFF. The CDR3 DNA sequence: TGTGCCAGCTTTTCGGACAATGAGCAGTTCTTC.

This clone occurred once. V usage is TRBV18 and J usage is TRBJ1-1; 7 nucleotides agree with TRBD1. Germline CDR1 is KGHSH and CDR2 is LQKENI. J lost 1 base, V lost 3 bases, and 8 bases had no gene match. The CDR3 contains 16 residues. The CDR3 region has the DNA TGTGCCAGCTCACCCCGAATGGGACAGTCGAACACTGAAGCTTTCTTT. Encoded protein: CASSPRMGQSNTEAFF.

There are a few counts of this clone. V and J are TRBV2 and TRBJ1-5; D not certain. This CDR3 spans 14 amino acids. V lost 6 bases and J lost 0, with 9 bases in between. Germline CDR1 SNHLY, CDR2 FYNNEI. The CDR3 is CASSTTSSNQPQHF. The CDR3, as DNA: TGTGCCAGCAGCACCACGAGTAGCAATCAGCCCCAGCATTTT.

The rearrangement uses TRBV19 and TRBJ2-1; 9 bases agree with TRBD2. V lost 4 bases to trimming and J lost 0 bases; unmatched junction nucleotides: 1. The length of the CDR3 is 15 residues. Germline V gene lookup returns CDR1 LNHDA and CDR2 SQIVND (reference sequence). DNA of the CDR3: TGTGCCAGTAGTAATAGCGGGAGCTCCTACAATGAGCAGTTCTTC. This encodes CASSNSGSSYNEQFF. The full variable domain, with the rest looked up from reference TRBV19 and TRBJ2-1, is DGGITQSPKYLFRKEGQNVTLSCEQNLNHDAMYWYRQDPGQGLRLIYYSQIVNDFQKGDIAEGYSVSREKKESFPLTVTSAQKNPTAFYLCASSNSGSSYNEQFFGPGTRLTVL.